This TCR beta chain originates from a study of cytomegalovirus exposure and HLA in healthy donors. Some clones are missing from TCRdb's copy, which holds only in-frame ones; the method was immunoSEQ multiplex PCR. The profile covers 130,000 or so clones, with roughly 91% appearing a single time and around 3.4% taken by the ten largest. Germline V gene sequence: CDR1 LNHDA, CDR2 SQIVND (reference sequence). V lost 5 bases to trimming and J lost 4 bases, with 13 bases between them. The CDR3 is 14 amino acids. About this clone itself: Its target is not known.

General study findings and limits: 164 TCR beta chains were listed as cytomegalovirus-associated. That first-cohort TCR clusters tended to co-occur in the 120 or so validation repertoires was found in a later analysis. Cytomegalovirus status, reportedly, was diagnosed with high specificity and sensitivity by the classifier. Most TCR sequences were seen very rarely across donors, but some public TCRs occurred in many.

J is TRBJ2-3 and V is TRBV19; no reliable D call. Sequenced material: PBMCs. This TCR derives from a man under 40 in good health and CMV-seronegative. CDR3 residues: CASSSLVRADTQYF. The DNA of the CDR3 is TGTGCCAGTAGTTCCCTTGTCCGCGCAGATACGCAGTATTTT.